Below, 28 T cell receptor beta chains from the same sample are listed, as sequenced in a study of blood T cell repertoires in COVID-19. This table comes from immunoSEQ multiplex PCR, and its TCRdb copy is limited to in-frame clones, with some not included. The sample lists roughly 98,000 clones; 85% to 95% were seen once. Specimen: peripheral blood. The receptors originated from a woman aged 55-70 years with active COVID-19.

This clone was recorded a few times. The V gene is TRBV15, the J gene TRBJ2-3; D perhaps matches TRBD2 (5 bases). V lost 3 bases to trimming and J lost 4 bases, with 14 bases between them. In germline, CDR1 is LNHNV, CDR2 YYDKDF (reference sequence). The CDR3 extends over 15 amino acids. CDR3 loop: CATSSGGRPSDTQYF. The CDR3 coding sequence is TGTGCCACCAGCAGCGGAGGCCGACCGTCAGATACGCAGTATTTT.

A few counts support this clone. CDR3 sequence (DNA): TGTGCCTGGAGTGTACAGGAGACCCAGTACTTC. The encoded protein is CAWSVQETQYF. The gene calls are TRBV30 and TRBJ2-5, with D unclear. The CDR3 loop spans 11 amino acids. Germline V gives CDR1 GTSNPN, CDR2 SVGIG (reference sequence). Trimming shortened V by 0 bases and J by 5 bases, and 4 bases separated the two germline ends.

V usage is TRBV28 and J usage is TRBJ2-7; D remains ambiguous. Trimming removed 8 bases from V and 4 bases from J, with 18 bases in between. Germline V gives CDR1 MDHEN, CDR2 SYDVKM. This CDR3 comprises 14 residues. CDR3 region: CASRPLAMLYEQYF. The CDR3 nucleotides read TGTGCCAGCCGACCGTTAGCAATGTTGTACGAGCAGTACTTC.

The V call is TRBV10-2, the J call TRBJ1-2, with TRBD1 matching over 7 bases. Per the germline V gene, CDR1 is WSHSY and CDR2 is SAAADI. The CDR3 has 13 residues. Trimming removed 5 bases from V and 8 bases from J; junction bases left unmatched: 8. The DNA of the CDR3 is TGCGCCAGCAGTCCCGGACAGGTGGGGGGCTACACCTTC. Amino acids: CASSPGQVGGYTF.

The CDR3 bases are TGTGCCAGCAGTTACTCCATCTCTGGGGCCAACGTCCTGACTTTC. Protein sequence: CASSYSISGANVLTF. The chain links TRBV6-2 or TRBV6-3 to TRBJ2-6; D remains ambiguous. The CDR3 loop spans 15 amino acids. Trimming took 0 bases from V and 0 from J, leaving 3 bases between them. Per the germline V gene, CDR1 is MNHEY and CDR2 is SVGEGT.

The V gene is TRBV7-9, the J gene TRBJ1-2; possibly TRBD1 for D (5 bases). Germline CDR1 SEHNR, CDR2 FQNEAQ (reference sequence). The CDR3 length is 14 residues. Between the trimmed V and J ends, which lost 5 bases and 1 base, there was a span of 11 bases. CDR3 loop: CASSIGDSNYGYTF. The CDR3 DNA reads TGTGCCAGCAGCATAGGAGACAGTAACTATGGCTACACCTTC.

This sequence joins TRBV28 and TRBJ2-7; the match to TRBD1 covers 8 bases. The ends lost 4 bases at V and 5 bases at J; junction bases unmatched: 7. This CDR3 region has 14 residues. Looked up from germline, CDR1 is MDHEN and CDR2 is SYDVKM. CDR3 protein: CASSSGQGRDEQYF. In DNA form, the CDR3 reads TGTGCCAGCAGTTCAGGACAGGGTCGGGACGAGCAGTACTTC.

This rearrangement joins TRBV7-3 to TRBJ2-3; 8 bases are a match to TRBD1. CDR3 length equals 16 residues. J was trimmed by 2 bases and V by 5 bases; bases with no gene match: 9. The germline CDR1 and CDR2 sequences are SGHTA and FQGTGA. The CDR3: CASSRAGTGDTDTQYF. CDR3 bases: TGTGCCAGCAGCCGAGCCGGGACAGGCGACACAGATACGCAGTATTTT.

The V and J genes are TRBV11-2 and TRBJ1-1, with TRBD1 matching over 9 bases. V gave up 5 bases and J gave up 5 bases; unmatched junction bases: 9. Germline CDR1 reads SGHAT; CDR2 reads FQNNGV. The CDR3 is 15 residues long. CDR3: CASSTIQGADTEAFF. The CDR3 nucleotides read TGTGCCAGCAGCACAATACAGGGGGCGGATACTGAAGCTTTCTTT.

The chain couples TRBV7-2 to TRBJ2-1; 8 positions agree with TRBD1. The CDR3 totals 16 residues. Germline V gene data show CDR1 as SGHTA and CDR2 as FQGNSA. J lost 9 bases, V lost 1 base, and 11 bases had no gene match. DNA of the CDR3: TGTGCCAGCAGCTTAGGAGGGGCAGGGGGCGCGGGTGAGCAGTTCTTC. Translating gives CASSLGGAGGAGEQFF.

The rearrangement joins TRBV7-2 to TRBJ2-7, with a tentative D call TRBD1 (6 bases). V was trimmed by 1 base and J by 4 bases, leaving 14 bases between them. This CDR3 spans 15 amino acids. Germline lookup yields CDR1 SGHTA and CDR2 FQGNSA. The CDR3 is CASSLGTEDWYEQYF. The CDR3, as DNA: TGTGCCAGCAGCTTAGGGACAGAGGATTGGTACGAGCAGTACTTC.

The chain carries TRBV6-2 or TRBV6-3 and TRBJ1-2, with 9 bases fitting TRBD1. CDR1 is MNHEY, CDR2 SVGEGT, per germline. The CDR3 extends over 15 amino acids. The V gene end was trimmed by 3 bases and the J gene end by 3 bases; junction bases not matched to a gene: 5. DNA for the CDR3: TGTGCCAGCAGTTATTTCTGGACAGGGGACTATGGCTACACCTTC. It encodes CASSYFWTGDYGYTF.

The chain combines TRBV19 with TRBJ1-1, with unresolved D. Deletions cut 5 bases from V and 2 bases from J, with 12 bases between. CDR3 length: 14 amino acids. Germline-derived CDR1 and CDR2 are LNHDA and SQIVND (reference sequence). CDR3 sequence: CASSWSGINTEAFF. CDR3 DNA: TGTGCCAGTAGTTGGAGCGGAATTAACACTGAAGCTTTCTTT.

J is TRBJ2-3 and V is TRBV28; 10 positions match TRBD1. The ends lost 5 bases at V and 2 bases at J; junction bases unmatched: 7. The CDR3 contains 16 residues. Germline loops: CDR1 MDHEN, CDR2 SYDVKM. CDR3 nucleotide sequence: TGTGCCAGCAGTATGAGACAGGGGGCGTCCACAGATACGCAGTATTTT. This translates into CASSMRQGASTDTQYF.

The rearrangement joins TRBV19 to TRBJ1-2; 8 bases are shared with TRBD1. This CDR3 region has 14 residues. V shed 4 bases, J shed 4 bases, and the junction held 5 bases outside the gene matches. Looked up from germline, CDR1 is LNHDA and CDR2 is SQIVND (reference sequence). This chain's CDR3 is CASSRSGGLYGYTF. CDR3 nucleotide sequence: TGTGCCAGTAGTAGGTCAGGGGGCCTCTATGGCTACACCTTC.

V usage is TRBV4-1 and J usage is TRBJ1-5, with 7 bases matching TRBD1. This CDR3 comprises 16 residues. V gave up 1 base and J gave up 2 bases; unmatched junction bases: 5. CDR1 MGHRA and CDR2 YSYEKL come from the germline V gene. CDR3 amino acids: CASSQGTTGGNQPQHF. The CDR3 DNA reads as TGCGCCAGCAGCCAAGGTACTACAGGGGGCAATCAGCCCCAGCATTTT.

The chain joins TRBV5-5 to TRBJ2-1, with 11 nucleotides matching TRBD1. Trimming cost V 4 bases and J 2 bases; bases outside gene matches: 8. The CDR3 has 17 amino acids. Per the germline V gene, CDR1 is SGHKS and CDR2 is YYEKEE (reference sequence). CDR3 nucleotide sequence: TGTGCCAGCAGCCCCGGGACAGGGGGTGCCCCCTACAATGAGCAGTTCTTC. Translated: CASSPGTGGAPYNEQFF.

V is TRBV5-4 and J is TRBJ1-3; a possible D gene is TRBD1 (5 bases). V was shortened by 4 bases and J by 0 bases, with 14 bases between the two germline ends. CDR1 is SGHNT, CDR2 YYREEE, per germline (reference sequence). The CDR3 sequence is 16 residues long. The CDR3 loop is CASSPGTGSSGNTIYF. The CDR3 nucleotides read TGTGCCAGCAGCCCGGGGACTGGGAGCTCTGGAAACACCATATATTTT.

The rearrangement joins TRBV2 to TRBJ1-4; 7 positions agree with TRBD1. This CDR3 is built from 15 residues. Losses at the gene ends were 2 bases for V and 4 bases for J; bases not matched to a gene: 4. The V gene's germline CDR1 is SNHLY and CDR2 FYNNEI. CDR3: CASSEQGGGNEKLFF. CDR3 DNA sequence: TGTGCCAGCAGTGAACAGGGGGGTGGTAATGAAAAACTGTTTTTT.

This chain uses TRBV3-1 (or the pseudogene TRBV3-2) with TRBJ1-5; no clear D. Germline CDR1 and CDR2: LGHDT and YNNKEL (reference sequence). The CDR3 has 14 amino acids. The V end was cut by 1 base, the J end by 9 bases, with 13 bases between. CDR3 amino acids: CASSQAGQPGPQHF. In DNA form, the CDR3 reads TGTGCCAGCAGCCAAGCAGGCCAGCCCGGGCCCCAGCATTTT.

This sequence joins TRBV4-3 and TRBJ2-7; D remains ambiguous. The CDR3 spans 16 residues. The V gene lost 0 bases and the J gene lost 1 base, with 13 bases spanning the gap. Germline V gene lookup returns CDR1 LGHNA and CDR2 YSLEER. Written as DNA, the CDR3 is TGCGCCAGCAGCCAAGACACTGAGGTCCGGTCCTACGAGCAGTACTTC. It codes for CASSQDTEVRSYEQYF.

The CDR3 DNA follows: TGCGCCAGCAGTTTAGGCAGCGGACAGGGAAGAGGAGATACGCAGTATTTT. Protein sequence: CASSLGSGQGRGDTQYF. J is TRBJ2-3 and V is TRBV5-1, with 8 bases identical to TRBD1. V shed 5 bases, J shed 5 bases, and the junction held 16 bases outside the gene matches. From germline, CDR1 is SGHRS and CDR2 YFSETQ. This CDR3 is 17 amino acids long. Combining the CDR3 with reference TRBV5-1 and TRBJ2-3 gives the whole variable domain KAGVTQTPRYLIKTRGQQVTLSCSPISGHRSVSWYQQTPGQGLQFLFEYFSETQRNKGNFPGRFSGRQFSNSRSEMNVSTLELGDSALYLCASSLGSGQGRGDTQYFGPGTRLTVL.

This chain links TRBV6-5 with TRBJ1-1; no reliable D call. The CDR3 contains 13 residues. Germline CDR1 reads MNHEY; CDR2 reads SVGAGI. V was pared by 5 bases and J by 4 bases, with 11 bases between. This CDR3 reads CASSTIGGTEAFF. In DNA, the CDR3 is TGTGCCAGCAGTACTATCGGAGGCACTGAAGCTTTCTTT.

The chain couples TRBV6-5 to TRBJ1-1; 8 bases match TRBD1. Losses at the gene ends were 4 bases for V and 0 bases for J; bases not matched to a gene: 7. The V gene's germline CDR1 is MNHEY and CDR2 SVGAGI. The length of the CDR3 is 16 residues. For the CDR3, the DNA is TGTGCCAGCAGTTCAGCAGGGGGCAGGTTGAACACTGAAGCTTTCTTT. Amino acid sequence: CASSSAGGRLNTEAFF.

This chain joins TRBV5-1 and TRBJ2-5; TRBD1 is a possible D gene (6 bases). Germline V gene lookup returns CDR1 SGHRS and CDR2 YFSETQ. The CDR3 sequence is 15 residues long. V was cut by 6 bases and J by 0 bases, with 15 bases left in between. CDR3 DNA: TGCGCCAGCACCCGGGACACTCCGTACCAAGAGACCCAGTACTTC. It encodes CASTRDTPYQETQYF.

A single count supports this clone. V and J are TRBV28 and TRBJ1-1; weak D call: TRBD1 (6 bases). The CDR3 loop spans 14 amino acids. Germline V gives CDR1 MDHEN, CDR2 SYDVKM. Trimming stripped 8 bases from V and 7 bases from J, with 20 bases between. The CDR3 sequence: CASSKRGGSGEAFF. DNA of the CDR3: TGTGCCAGCTCGAAAAGGGGGGGAAGTGGTGAAGCTTTCTTT.

The gene calls are TRBV7-2 and TRBJ1-1; D is possibly TRBD1 (6 bases). In germline, CDR1 is SGHTA, CDR2 FQGNSA. This CDR3 comprises 14 residues. V lost 3 bases and J 4 bases, leaving 12 bases between the germline ends. CDR3 in amino acids: CASSFGGPVTEAFF. In nucleotides, the CDR3 is TGTGCCAGCAGCTTTGGGGGCCCGGTCACTGAAGCTTTCTTT. Based on the CDR3 plus reference TRBV7-2 and TRBJ1-1, the full variable domain is GAGVSQSPSNKVTEKGKDVELRCDPISGHTALYWYRQSLGQGLEFLIYFQGNSAPDKSGLPSDRFSAERTGGSVSTLTIQRTQQEDSAVYLCASSFGGPVTEAFFGQGTRLTVV.

The V gene is TRBV6-1, the J gene TRBJ2-7, with a tentative D call TRBD1 (6 bases). V lost 1 base to trimming and J lost 4 bases, with 17 bases between them. Germline-derived CDR1 and CDR2 are MNHNS and SASEGT. The CDR3 length is 16 residues. CDR3 sequence: CASSEVPSGVGYEQYF. The CDR3 region has the DNA TGTGCCAGCAGTGAAGTGCCATCAGGGGTCGGTTACGAGCAGTACTTC.